This T cell receptor (beta chain) is drawn from a study of shared clonotypes between healthy human individuals. Study-wide background: In total, the donors were a couple of women and a few men aged 18 to 49. Whole-study findings and limits: The sharing of 4.5% to 6.5% of naive CD4 clonotypes was seen across a handful of donors. Represented diversity, genetic and exposure-history alike, was limited by few donors.

The CDR3 is 12 amino acids. Germline V gene data show CDR1 as SGHAT and CDR2 as FQNNGV. V was cut by 3 bases and J by 10 bases, with 10 bases left in between. As regards this clone: Its antigen remains unknown.

TCRdb's table, derived via immunoSEQ multiplex PCR, lists solely in-frame clones and lacks some. The sample holds about 1 million clones, more than 60% seen once. Recent vaccinations or acute infections were absent in the healthy HIV-negative adult donors. This sequence was found in a man younger than 35 in good health. This chain uses TRBV11-2 with TRBJ2-1; D gene unclear. Sample: memory CD4+ T cells sorted from blood. Subset reported: CD45RA-negative fraction. The CDR3 here is CASSFSRAEQFF. The CDR3 coding sequence is TGTGCCAGCAGCTTTTCCCGCGCCGAGCAGTTCTTC.